The rows below give T cell receptor beta chains drawn from one sample of a study of T cell repertoires in cytomegalovirus infection. No antigens are known for them. Each CDR3 protein is one row after TCRdb ran MiXCR on the reads. Of 650,000 to 900,000 distinct CDR3 sequences listed, approximately 32% were seen once; the top ten hold around an eighth. The sample consisted of cultured CD8+ T cells from PBMCs, taken from culture after CMV antigen stimulation. These receptors all stem from a human donor in good health (CMV status not recorded). Some clones in this sample may be carry-over from other donors' samples. The CDR3 runs from the conserved cysteine through the conserved F or W. D genes are given only for firm matches. Size values are once, few and many counts, or a class for expanded clones, and some rows have none.

NA,TRBJ2-7,TRBD1,TRBV15,16,CATSRNPGQGVYEQYF,TGTGCCACCAGCAGAAATCCGGGACAGGGGGTATACGAGCAGTACTTC
NA,TRBJ1-1,NA,TRBV19,14,CASSIAASSAEAFF,TGTGCCAGTAGTATAGCGGCCTCCTCGGCTGAAGCTTTCTTT
NA,TRBJ2-7,NA,TRBV9,14,CASSVRDTAYEQYF,TGTGCCAGCAGCGTTCGGGACACCGCCTACGAGCAGTACTTC
many,TRBJ2-3,NA,TRBV7-2,16,CASSSGGASSTDTQYF,TGTGCCAGCAGTTCAGGGGGGGCTTCTAGCACAGATACGCAGTATTTT
many,TRBJ2-3,NA,TRBV7-2,13,CASSLVRTDTQYF,TGTGCCAGCAGCTTGGTCCGCACAGATACGCAGTATTTT
NA,TRBJ2-5,NA,TRBV29-1,13,CSVDPELGETQYF,TGCAGCGTTGACCCGGAACTTGGGGAGACCCAGTACTTC
many,TRBJ1-2,NA,TRBV6-1,15,CASSVNRFSNYGYTF,TGTGCCAGCAGTGTAAACAGGTTCTCTAACTATGGCTACACCTTC
few,TRBJ2-3,TRBD2,TRBV27,14,CASSFPGGGDTQYF,TGTGCCAGCAGTTTCCCCGGCGGGGGAGATACGCAGTATTTT
NA,TRBJ2-1,TRBD2,TRBV7-3,15,CASSFLRGAYNEQFF,TGTGCCAGCAGCTTTCTCCGGGGGGCCTACAATGAGCAGTTCTTC
few,TRBJ1-5,NA,TRBV27,14,CASSFIGTAEPQHF,TGTGCCAGCAGTTTCATAGGGACGGCAGAGCCCCAGCATTTT
NA,TRBJ2-1,NA,TRBV25-1,12,CASSSGGVEQFF,TGTGCCAGCAGTTCAGGGGGGGTTGAGCAGTTCTTC
NA,TRBJ2-5,TRBD2,TRBV9,15,CASSGGLAGGHNQYF,TGTGCCAGCAGCGGCGGACTAGCGGGGGGCCACAACCAGTACTTC
few,TRBJ1-4,NA,TRBV6-6,18,CASSYSDHRSATNEKLFF,TGTGCCAGCAGTTACTCGGACCACAGGAGTGCAACTAATGAAAAACTGTTTTTT
NA,TRBJ2-7,NA,TRBV12-3/TRBV12-4,15,CASSFVGYSSYEQYF,TGTGCCAGCAGTTTCGTCGGGTATAGCTCCTACGAGCAGTACTTC
few,TRBJ1-3,NA,TRBV29-1,15,CSVEGGTDSGNTIYF,TGCAGCGTTGAGGGGGGAACAGACTCTGGAAACACCATATATTTT
few,TRBJ2-1,NA,TRBV11-2,14,CASSPLTVRGKQFF,TGTGCCAGCAGCCCTCTGACCGTGAGAGGCAAGCAGTTCTTC
many,TRBJ2-2,NA,TRBV7-2,15,CASSPGFGNTGELFF,TGTGCCAGCAGCCCGGGTTTTGGGAACACCGGGGAGCTGTTTTTT
NA,TRBJ2-7,NA,TRBV6-6,14,CASSYSPETYEQYF,TGTGCCAGCAGTTACTCCCCGGAAACCTACGAGCAGTACTTC
few,TRBJ1-3,NA,TRBV6-6,15,CASRVRDLSGNTIYF,TGTGCCAGCAGAGTACGGGACCTCTCTGGAAACACCATATATTTT
few,TRBJ1-5,NA,TRBV11-2,13,CASSVSPDQPQHF,TGTGCCAGCAGCGTCAGCCCAGACCAGCCCCAGCATTTT
NA,TRBJ2-6,TRBD1,TRBV29-1,17,CSATAGGVDSGANVLTF,TGCAGCGCTACGGCAGGGGGCGTGGACTCTGGGGCCAACGTCCTGACTTTC
NA,TRBJ1-2,NA,TRBV6-6,14,CASSYSPEGYGYTF,TGTGCCAGCAGTTACTCGCCGGAAGGGTATGGCTACACCTTC
NA,TRBJ1-3,TRBD1,TRBV15,15,CATSTDRGQGNTIYF,TGTGCCACCAGCACGGACAGGGGGCAAGGAAACACCATATATTTT
NA,TRBJ1-1,NA,TRBV5-1,14,CASSVGRSNTEAFF,TGCGCCAGCAGCGTGGGGCGGAGCAACACTGAAGCTTTCTTT
NA,TRBJ2-3,TRBD2,TRBV28,18,CASSSPGLAGPLADTQYF,TGTGCCAGCAGTTCCCCGGGACTAGCGGGACCCTTGGCAGATACGCAGTATTTT
NA,TRBJ2-5,TRBD1,TRBV6-1,16,CASSEDMVVQGETQYF,TGTGCCAGCAGTGAAGATATGGTGGTACAGGGGGAGACCCAGTACTTC
many,TRBJ1-1,NA,TRBV20-1,15,CSAEPWEGWDTEAFF,TGCAGTGCTGAGCCTTGGGAGGGGTGGGACACTGAAGCTTTCTTT
many,TRBJ2-3,TRBD2,TRBV7-9,15,CASTHGGGHTDTQYF,TGTGCCAGCACTCATGGGGGGGGTCACACAGATACGCAGTATTTT
many,TRBJ2-3,TRBD1,TRBV20-1,14,CSARAGGSTDTQYF,TGCAGTGCTAGAGCAGGGGGCAGCACAGATACGCAGTATTTT
NA,TRBJ2-5,TRBD2,TRBV12-3/TRBV12-4,15,CASSSWGTKEETQYF,TGTGCCAGCAGTAGTTGGGGGACTAAGGAAGAGACCCAGTACTTC
NA,TRBJ1-3,NA,TRBV4-1,13,CASSQGLWNTIYF,TGCGCCAGCAGCCAAGGTTTATGGAACACCATATATTTT
many,TRBJ2-1,NA,TRBV7-8,16,CASSLGRGLPYNEQFF,TGTGCCAGCAGCTTAGGTCGGGGCCTCCCCTACAATGAGCAGTTCTTC
NA,TRBJ2-3,NA,TRBV10-3,16,CAISGTELRSTDTQYF,TGTGCCATCAGTGGAACAGAACTTCGCAGCACAGATACGCAGTATTTT
NA,TRBJ2-1,NA,TRBV20-1,16,CSARDIGLEAYNEQFF,TGCAGTGCTAGAGATATAGGACTCGAGGCCTACAATGAGCAGTTCTTC
many,TRBJ2-5,TRBD1,TRBV7-8,17,CASSSQPGTGGQGTQYF,TGTGCCAGCAGCTCTCAACCCGGGACAGGAGGCCAGGGGACCCAGTACTTC
NA,TRBJ1-3,NA,TRBV6-5,16,CASSPQLGSSGNTIYF,TGTGCCAGCAGTCCCCAGCTAGGAAGCTCTGGAAACACCATATATTTT
NA,TRBJ2-4,TRBD2,TRBV6-2/TRBV6-3,17,CASRTGTSGKAKNIQYF,TGTGCCAGCAGAACCGGGACTAGCGGTAAAGCCAAAAACATTCAGTACTTC
NA,TRBJ2-2,TRBD1,TRBV2,15,CASSDDGQGIGELFF,TGTGCCAGCAGTGATGATGGACAGGGTATCGGGGAGCTGTTTTTT
few,TRBJ2-3,TRBD1,TRBV27,15,CASNRGTGGIDTQYF,TGTGCCAGCAACCGCGGGACAGGGGGAATAGATACGCAGTATTTT
few,TRBJ2-5,NA,TRBV28,13,CASSQQGQETQYF,TGTGCCAGCAGTCAACAGGGACAAGAGACCCAGTACTTC
few,TRBJ1-1,NA,TRBV10-3,12,CAISDRDTEAFF,TGTGCCATCAGTGACAGGGACACTGAAGCTTTCTTT
few,TRBJ2-2,NA,TRBV19,17,CASSISRRPGSGGELFF,TGTGCCAGTAGTATTTCCCGAAGGCCAGGTTCCGGCGGGGAGCTGTTTTTT
few,TRBJ2-2,NA,TRBV9,14,CASSGTLNTGELFF,TGTGCCAGCAGTGGGACATTGAACACCGGGGAGCTGTTTTTT
NA,TRBJ2-3,NA,TRBV7-9,16,CASSLARYSSTDTQYF,TGTGCCAGCAGCTTAGCCCGCTACTCTAGCACAGATACGCAGTATTTT
NA,TRBJ1-1,NA,TRBV6-6,13,CASSYEGYTEAFF,TGTGCCAGCAGTTACGAGGGGTACACTGAAGCTTTCTTT
few,TRBJ2-1,TRBD2,TRBV7-7,18,CASSPLGSGGPSYNEQFF,TGTGCTAGCAGCCCTTTGGGTAGCGGGGGACCCTCCTACAATGAGCAGTTCTTC
NA,TRBJ2-6,NA,TRBV19,17,CASSIMVGGPGANVLTF,TGTGCCAGTAGTATTATGGTTGGTGGGCCCGGGGCCAACGTCCTGACTTTC
NA,TRBJ1-2,NA,TRBV28,14,CASSFIQGTYGYTF,TGTGCCAGCAGTTTTATCCAGGGGACCTATGGCTACACCTTC
NA,TRBJ1-1,NA,TRBV6-2/TRBV6-3,17,CASSQSIKIRENTEAFF,TGTGCCAGCAGTCAATCCATAAAAATCAGGGAAAACACTGAAGCTTTCTTT
NA,TRBJ2-4,NA,TRBV20-1,15,CSAAGVAGRKNIQYF,TGCAGTGCTGCAGGGGTTGCGGGAAGGAAAAACATTCAGTACTTC
NA,TRBJ2-1,NA,TRBV19,13,CASSNLGRGEQFF,TGTGCCAGTAGTAACCTCGGTCGCGGTGAGCAGTTCTTC
once,TRBJ2-5,TRBD2,TRBV7-2,15,CASRTSGGVQETQYF,TGTGCCAGCCGGACTAGCGGGGGGGTCCAAGAGACCCAGTACTTC
many,TRBJ1-4,NA,TRBV12-3/TRBV12-4,16,CASSFWTPSGNEKLFF,TGTGCCAGCAGTTTTTGGACACCATCCGGGAATGAAAAACTGTTTTTT
NA,TRBJ1-6,NA,TRBV7-2,16,CASSPEHRALNSPLHF,TGTGCCAGCAGCCCTGAACACAGGGCGTTAAATTCACCCCTCCACTTT
many,TRBJ1-1,NA,TRBV12-3/TRBV12-4,14,CASSQATPNTEAFF,TGTGCCAGCAGCCAAGCCACACCGAACACTGAAGCTTTCTTT